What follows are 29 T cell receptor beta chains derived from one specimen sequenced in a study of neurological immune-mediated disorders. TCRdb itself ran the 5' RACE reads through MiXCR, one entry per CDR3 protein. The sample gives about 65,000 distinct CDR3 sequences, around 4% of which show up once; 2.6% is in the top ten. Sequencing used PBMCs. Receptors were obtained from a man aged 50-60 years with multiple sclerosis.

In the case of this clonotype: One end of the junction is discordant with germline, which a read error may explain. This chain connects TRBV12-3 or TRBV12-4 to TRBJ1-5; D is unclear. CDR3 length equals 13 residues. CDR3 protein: CASSSSVNQPQNF. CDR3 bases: TGTGCCAGCAGTTCCTCAGTTAATCAGCCCCAGAATTTT.

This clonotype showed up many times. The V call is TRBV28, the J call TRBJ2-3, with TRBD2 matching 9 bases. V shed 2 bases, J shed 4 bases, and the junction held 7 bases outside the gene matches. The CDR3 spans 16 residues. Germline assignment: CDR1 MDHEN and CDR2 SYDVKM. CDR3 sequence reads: CASSLGAGGLSDTQYF. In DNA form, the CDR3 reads TGTGCCAGCAGTTTAGGTGCGGGGGGGCTCTCAGATACGCAGTATTTT.

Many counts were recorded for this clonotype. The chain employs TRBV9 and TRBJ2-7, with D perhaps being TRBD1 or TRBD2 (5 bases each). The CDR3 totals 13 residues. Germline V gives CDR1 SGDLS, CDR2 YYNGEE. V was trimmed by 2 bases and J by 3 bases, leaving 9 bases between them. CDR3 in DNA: TGTGCCAGCAGCGTGGCAGGGAGCTACGAGCAGTACTTC. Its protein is CASSVAGSYEQYF.

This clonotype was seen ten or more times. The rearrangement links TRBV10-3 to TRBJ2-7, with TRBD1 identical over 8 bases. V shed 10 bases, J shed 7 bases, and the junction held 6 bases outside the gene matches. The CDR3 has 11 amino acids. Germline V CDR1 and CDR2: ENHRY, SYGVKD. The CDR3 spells CATQGAQEQYF. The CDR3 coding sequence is TGTGCCACGCAGGGGGCTCAAGAGCAGTACTTC.

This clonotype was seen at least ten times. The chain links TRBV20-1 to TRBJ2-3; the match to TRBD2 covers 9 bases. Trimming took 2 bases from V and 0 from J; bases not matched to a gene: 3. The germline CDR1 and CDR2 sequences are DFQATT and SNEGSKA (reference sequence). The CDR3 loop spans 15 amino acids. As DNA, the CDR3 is TGCAGTGCTAGATTAGCGGGGGTTAGCACAGATACGCAGTATTTT. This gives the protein CSARLAGVSTDTQYF.

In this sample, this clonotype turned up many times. In DNA, the CDR3 is TGTGCCAGCAGCATACGAGGACAGGGCCGCACAGATACGCAGTATTTT. This encodes CASSIRGQGRTDTQYF. The chain carries TRBV7-2 and TRBJ2-3, with 8 bases matching TRBD1. CDR1 is SGHTA, CDR2 FQGNSA, per germline. This CDR3 is 16 amino acids long. V shed 5 bases and J 1 base; nucleotides not matched to a gene: 8.

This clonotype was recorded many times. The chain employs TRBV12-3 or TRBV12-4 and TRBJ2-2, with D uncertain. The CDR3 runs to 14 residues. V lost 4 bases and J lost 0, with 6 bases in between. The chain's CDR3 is CASSWVPNTGELFF. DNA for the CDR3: TGTGCCAGCAGTTGGGTCCCGAACACCGGGGAGCTGTTTTTT.

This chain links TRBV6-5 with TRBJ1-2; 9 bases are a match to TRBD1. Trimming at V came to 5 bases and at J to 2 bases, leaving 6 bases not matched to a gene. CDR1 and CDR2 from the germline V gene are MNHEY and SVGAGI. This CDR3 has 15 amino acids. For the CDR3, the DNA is TGTGCCAGCAGTACCCGGGACAGGGCGAACTATGGCTACACCTTC. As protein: CASSTRDRANYGYTF.

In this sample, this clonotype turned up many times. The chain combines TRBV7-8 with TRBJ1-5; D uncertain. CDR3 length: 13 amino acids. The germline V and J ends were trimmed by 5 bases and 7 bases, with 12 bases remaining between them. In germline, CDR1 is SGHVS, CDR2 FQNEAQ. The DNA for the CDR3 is TGTGCCAGCAGCCTTACTCACGGGCAGCCCCAGCATTTT. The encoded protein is CASSLTHGQPQHF.

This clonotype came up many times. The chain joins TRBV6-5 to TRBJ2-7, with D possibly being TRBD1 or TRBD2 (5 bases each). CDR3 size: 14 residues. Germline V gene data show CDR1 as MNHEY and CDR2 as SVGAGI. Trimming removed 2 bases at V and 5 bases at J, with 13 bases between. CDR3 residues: CASSYLAGRDEQYF. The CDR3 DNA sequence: TGTGCCAGCAGTTACCTGGCAGGGAGAGACGAGCAGTACTTC.

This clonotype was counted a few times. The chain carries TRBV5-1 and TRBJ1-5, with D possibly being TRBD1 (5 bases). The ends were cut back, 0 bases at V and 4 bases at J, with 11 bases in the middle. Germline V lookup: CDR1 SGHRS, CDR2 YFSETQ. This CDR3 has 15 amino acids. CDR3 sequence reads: CASSLGGARNQPQHF. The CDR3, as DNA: TGCGCCAGCAGCTTGGGTGGGGCTCGGAATCAGCCCCAGCATTTT.

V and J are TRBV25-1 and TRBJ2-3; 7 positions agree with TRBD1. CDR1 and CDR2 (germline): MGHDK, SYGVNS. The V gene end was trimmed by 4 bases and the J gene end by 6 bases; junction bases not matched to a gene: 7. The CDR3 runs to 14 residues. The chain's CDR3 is CASSGQGRVDTQYF. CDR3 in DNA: TGTGCCAGCAGTGGACAGGGTCGGGTCGATACGCAGTATTTT.

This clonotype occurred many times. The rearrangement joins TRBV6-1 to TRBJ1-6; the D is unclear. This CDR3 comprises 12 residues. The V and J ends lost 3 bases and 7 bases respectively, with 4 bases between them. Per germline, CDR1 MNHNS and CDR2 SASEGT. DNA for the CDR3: TGTGCCAGCAGTGATTTCAATTCACCCCTCCACTTT. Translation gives CASSDFNSPLHF.

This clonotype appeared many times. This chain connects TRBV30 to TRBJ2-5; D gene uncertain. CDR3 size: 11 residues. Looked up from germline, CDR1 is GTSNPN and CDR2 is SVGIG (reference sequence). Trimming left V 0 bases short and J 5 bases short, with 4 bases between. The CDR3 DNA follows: TGTGCCTGGAGTGTAGGGGAGACCCAGTACTTC. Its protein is CAWSVGETQYF.

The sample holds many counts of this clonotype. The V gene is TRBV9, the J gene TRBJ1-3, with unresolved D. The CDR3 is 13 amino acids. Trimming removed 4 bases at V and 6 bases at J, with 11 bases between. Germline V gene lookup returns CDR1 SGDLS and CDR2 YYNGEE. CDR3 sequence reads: CASSRVSENTIYF. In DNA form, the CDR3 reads TGTGCCAGCAGCAGGGTTTCGGAAAACACCATATATTTT.

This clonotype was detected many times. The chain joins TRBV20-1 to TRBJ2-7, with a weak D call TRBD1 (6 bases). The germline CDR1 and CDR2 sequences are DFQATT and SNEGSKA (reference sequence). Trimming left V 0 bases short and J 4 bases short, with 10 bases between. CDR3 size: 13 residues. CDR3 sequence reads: CSAREPRGYEQYF. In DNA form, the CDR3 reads TGCAGTGCTAGAGAACCCAGGGGTTACGAGCAGTACTTC.

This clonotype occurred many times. CDR3 in DNA: TGTGCCACCCGACAGTCTGGGGCCAACGTCCTGACTTTC. Translation gives CATRQSGANVLTF. The chain employs TRBV6-5 and TRBJ2-6, with D possibly TRBD1 on 5 matching bases. The CDR3 extends over 13 amino acids. Trimming pared 10 bases from V and 1 base from J, leaving 8 bases between. Germline CDR1 reads MNHEY; CDR2 reads SVGAGI.

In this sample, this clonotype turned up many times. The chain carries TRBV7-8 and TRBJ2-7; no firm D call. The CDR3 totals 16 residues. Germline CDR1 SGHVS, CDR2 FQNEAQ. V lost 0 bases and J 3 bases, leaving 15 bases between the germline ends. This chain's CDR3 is CASSLAVTAVHYEQYV. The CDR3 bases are TGTGCCAGCAGCTTAGCTGTGACTGCTGTCCACTACGAGCAGTACGTC.

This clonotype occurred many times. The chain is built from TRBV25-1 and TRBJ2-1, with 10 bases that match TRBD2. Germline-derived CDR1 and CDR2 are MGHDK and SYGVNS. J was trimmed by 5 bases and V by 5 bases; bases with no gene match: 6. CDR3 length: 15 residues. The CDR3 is CASSIAGGLNNEQFF. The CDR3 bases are TGTGCCAGCAGTATAGCGGGGGGACTAAACAATGAGCAGTTCTTC.

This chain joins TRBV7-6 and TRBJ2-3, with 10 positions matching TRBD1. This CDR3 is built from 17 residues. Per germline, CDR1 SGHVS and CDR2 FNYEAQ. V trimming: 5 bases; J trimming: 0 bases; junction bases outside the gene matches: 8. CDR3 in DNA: TGTGCCAGCAGCCCCAGGACAGGGGGAACTAGCACAGATACGCAGTATTTT. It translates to CASSPRTGGTSTDTQYF.

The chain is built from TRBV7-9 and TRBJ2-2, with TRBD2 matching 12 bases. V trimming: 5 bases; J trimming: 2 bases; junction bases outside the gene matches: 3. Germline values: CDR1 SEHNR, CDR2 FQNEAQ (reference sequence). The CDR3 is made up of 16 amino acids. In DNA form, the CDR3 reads TGTGCCAGCAGCACCGGACTAGCGGGAAACACCGGGGAGCTGTTTTTT. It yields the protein CASSTGLAGNTGELFF. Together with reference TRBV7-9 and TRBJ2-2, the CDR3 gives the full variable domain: DTGVSQNPRHKITKRGQNVTFRCDPISEHNRLYWYRQTLGQGPEFLTYFQNEAQLEKSRLLSDRFSAERPKGSFSTLEIQRTEQGDSAMYLCASSTGLAGNTGELFFGEGSRLTVL.

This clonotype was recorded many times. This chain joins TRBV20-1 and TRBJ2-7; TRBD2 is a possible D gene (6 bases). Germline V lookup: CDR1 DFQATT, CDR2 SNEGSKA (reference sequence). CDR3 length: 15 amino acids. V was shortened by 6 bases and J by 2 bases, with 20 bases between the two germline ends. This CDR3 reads CSAAGWGTVTYEQYV. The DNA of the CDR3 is TGCAGTGCCGCGGGATGGGGGACGGTAACCTACGAGCAGTACGTC.

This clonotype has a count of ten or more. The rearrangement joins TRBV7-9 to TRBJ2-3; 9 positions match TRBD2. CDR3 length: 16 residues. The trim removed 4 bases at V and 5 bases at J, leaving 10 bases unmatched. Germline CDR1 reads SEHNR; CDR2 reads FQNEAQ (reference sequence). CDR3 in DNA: TGTGCCAGCAGCTCAAAGCGGGAGGAGTCAAAAGATACGCAGTATTTT. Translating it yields CASSSKREESKDTQYF.

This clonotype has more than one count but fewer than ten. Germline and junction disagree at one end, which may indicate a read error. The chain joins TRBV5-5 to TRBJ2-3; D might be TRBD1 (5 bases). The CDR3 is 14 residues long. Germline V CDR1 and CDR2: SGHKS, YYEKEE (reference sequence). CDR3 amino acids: CASSFWGQTDTQYF. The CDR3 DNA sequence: TGTGCCAGCAGCTTCTGGGGTCAGACAGATACACAGTATTTT.

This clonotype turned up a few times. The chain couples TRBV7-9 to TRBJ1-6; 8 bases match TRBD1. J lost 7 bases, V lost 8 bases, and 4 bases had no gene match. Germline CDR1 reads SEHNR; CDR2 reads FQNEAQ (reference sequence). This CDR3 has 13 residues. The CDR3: CASGAGGNSPLHF. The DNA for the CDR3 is TGTGCCAGCGGGGCAGGGGGCAATTCACCCCTCCACTTT.

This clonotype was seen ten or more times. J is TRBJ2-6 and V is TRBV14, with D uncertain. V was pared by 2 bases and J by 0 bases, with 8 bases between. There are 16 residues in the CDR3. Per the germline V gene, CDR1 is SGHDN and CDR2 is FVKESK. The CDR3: CASSQSRFSGANVLTF. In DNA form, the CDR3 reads TGTGCCAGCAGCCAAAGCAGGTTCTCTGGGGCCAACGTCCTGACTTTC. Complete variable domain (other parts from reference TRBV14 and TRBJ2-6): EAGVTQFPSHSVIEKGQTVTLRCDPISGHDNLYWYRRVMGKEIKFLLHFVKESKQDESGMPNNRFLAERTGGTYSTLKVQPAELEDSGVYFCASSQSRFSGANVLTFGAGSRLTVL.

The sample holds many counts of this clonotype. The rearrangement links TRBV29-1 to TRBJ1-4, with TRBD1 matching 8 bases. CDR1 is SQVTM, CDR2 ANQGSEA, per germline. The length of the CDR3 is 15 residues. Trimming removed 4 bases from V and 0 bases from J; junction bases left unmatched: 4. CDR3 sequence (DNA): TGCAGCGTTGCCGACAGGGGAACAACTAATGAAAAACTGTTTTTT. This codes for CSVADRGTTNEKLFF.

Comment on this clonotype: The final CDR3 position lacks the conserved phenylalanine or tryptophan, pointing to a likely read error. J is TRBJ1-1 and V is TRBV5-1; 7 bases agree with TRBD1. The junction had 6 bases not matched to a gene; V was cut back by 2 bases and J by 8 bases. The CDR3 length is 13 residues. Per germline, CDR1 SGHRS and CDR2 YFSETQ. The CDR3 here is CASSLEGALEAFN. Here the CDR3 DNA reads TGCGCCAGCAGCTTAGAGGGGGCATTAGAAGCTTTCAAT.

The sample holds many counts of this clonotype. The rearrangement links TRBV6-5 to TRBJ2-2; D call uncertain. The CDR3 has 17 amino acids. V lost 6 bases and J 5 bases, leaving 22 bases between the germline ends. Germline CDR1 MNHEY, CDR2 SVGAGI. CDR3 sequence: CASSLSRPQAWTGELFF. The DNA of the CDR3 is TGTGCCAGCAGCCTTAGCCGGCCCCAGGCCTGGACCGGGGAGCTGTTTTTT.